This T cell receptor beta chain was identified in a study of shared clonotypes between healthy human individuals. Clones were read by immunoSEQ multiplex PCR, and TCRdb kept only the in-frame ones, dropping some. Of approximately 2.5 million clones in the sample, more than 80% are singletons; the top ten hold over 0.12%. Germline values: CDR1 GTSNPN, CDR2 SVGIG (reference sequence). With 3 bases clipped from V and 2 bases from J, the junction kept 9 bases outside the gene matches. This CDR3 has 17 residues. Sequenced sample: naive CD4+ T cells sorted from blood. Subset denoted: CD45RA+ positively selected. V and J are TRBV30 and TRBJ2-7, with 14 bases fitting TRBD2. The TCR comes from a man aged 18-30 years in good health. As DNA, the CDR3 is TGTGCCTGGAGGGGACTAGCGGGAGACCAATCGGCCTACGAGCAGTACTTC. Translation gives CAWRGLAGDQSAYEQYF. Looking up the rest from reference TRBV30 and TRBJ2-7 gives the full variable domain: SQTIHQWPATLVQPVGSPLSLECTVEGTSNPNLYWYRQAAGRGLQLLFYSVGIGQISSEVPQNLSASRPQDRQFILSSKKLLLSDSGFYLCAWRGLAGDQSAYEQYFGPGTRLTVT.